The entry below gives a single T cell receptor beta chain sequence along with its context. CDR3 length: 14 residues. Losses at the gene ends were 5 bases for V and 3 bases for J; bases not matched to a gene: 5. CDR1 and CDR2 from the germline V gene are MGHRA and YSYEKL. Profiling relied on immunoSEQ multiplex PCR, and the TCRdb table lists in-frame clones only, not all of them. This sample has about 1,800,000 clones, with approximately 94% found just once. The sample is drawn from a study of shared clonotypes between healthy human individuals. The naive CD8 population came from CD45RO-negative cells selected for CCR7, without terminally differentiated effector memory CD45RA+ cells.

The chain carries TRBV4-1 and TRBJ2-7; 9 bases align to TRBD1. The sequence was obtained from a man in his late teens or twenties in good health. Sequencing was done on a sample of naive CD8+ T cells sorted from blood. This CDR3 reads CASSLTGGDYEQYF. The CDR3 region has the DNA TGCGCCAGCAGCTTGACAGGGGGGGACTACGAGCAGTACTTC.